Included here is one T cell receptor beta chain sequence, with context. Sequencing used immunoSEQ multiplex PCR; TCRdb keeps in-frame clones, though not all of them. The sample yields just under 95,000 clones, roughly 90% seen once. This record comes from a study of T cell responses to AZD1222 COVID-19 vaccine. V lost 0 bases to trimming and J lost 12 bases, with 9 bases between them. Germline-derived CDR1 and CDR2 are SGHTA and FQGNSA. This CDR3 is 12 amino acids long. The clonotype was recovered from an adult in good health. Source: peripheral blood, taken on day 0 of AZD1222 vaccination. V usage is TRBV7-2 and J usage is TRBJ2-1; D is perhaps TRBD1 or TRBD2 (6 bases each). Here the CDR3 DNA reads TGTGCCAGCAGCTTAGCGGAGGGGGGGCAGTTCTTC. This gives the protein CASSLAEGGQFF.